This T cell receptor beta chain came from a study of Graves' ophthalmopathy and Graves' hyperthyroidism. About the study: Peripheral blood samples were taken at initial diagnosis, before any treatment.

Study results and limitations: In separating ophthalmopathy from stable hyperthyroidism, a 13-signature model achieved nearly 90% sensitivity and over 80% specificity.

Investigators amplified TCR beta CDR3 regions from RNA transcripts. HTBI primers served in a first-round RT-PCR, which a second-round multiplex PCR followed. Using its own MiXCR run on the multiplex PCR reads, TCRdb lists one record per CDR3 protein. The sample records around 600,000 distinct CDR3 sequences, 35% to 45% being singletons. Ophthalmopathy was moderately-to-severely active, CAS at least 3, NOSPECS at least 4, lasting under 3 months. Thyroid ultrasound, orbital computed tomography, TRAb, serum thyroxine and clinical symptoms formed the basis of diagnosis. Concerning this clonotype: Its antigen remains unknown.

The CDR3 is 15 residues long. The germline V and J ends were trimmed by 2 bases and 6 bases, with 14 bases remaining between them. Germline V gives CDR1 MGHRA, CDR2 YSYEKL. J is TRBJ1-5 and V is TRBV4-1; D possibly corresponds to TRBD1 (6 bases). This clonotype was sampled from an adult man with Graves' ophthalmopathy. Sequenced sample: peripheral blood. The CDR3 nucleotides are TGCGCCAGCAGCCAATCGGGGGGCTCAGGTCAGCCCCAGCATTTT. It codes for CASSQSGGSGQPQHF.